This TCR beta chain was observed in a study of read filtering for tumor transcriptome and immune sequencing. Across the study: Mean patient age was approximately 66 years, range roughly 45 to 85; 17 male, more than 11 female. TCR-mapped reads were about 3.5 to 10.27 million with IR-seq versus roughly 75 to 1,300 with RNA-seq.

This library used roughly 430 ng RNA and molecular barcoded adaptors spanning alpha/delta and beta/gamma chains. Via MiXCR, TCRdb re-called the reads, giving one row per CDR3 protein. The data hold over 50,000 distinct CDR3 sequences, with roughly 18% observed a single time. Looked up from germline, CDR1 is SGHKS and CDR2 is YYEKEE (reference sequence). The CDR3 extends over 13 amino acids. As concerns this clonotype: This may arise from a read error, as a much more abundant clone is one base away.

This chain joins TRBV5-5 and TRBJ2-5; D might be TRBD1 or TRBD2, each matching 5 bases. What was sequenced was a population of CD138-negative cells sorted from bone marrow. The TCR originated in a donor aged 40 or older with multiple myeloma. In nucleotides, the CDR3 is TGTGCCAGCGGGACCGTCGGGCAAGAGACCCAGTGCTTC. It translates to CASGTVGQETQCF. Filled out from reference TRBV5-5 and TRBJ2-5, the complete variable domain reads DAGVTQSPTHLIKTRGQQVTLRCSPISGHKSVSWYQQVLGQGPQFIFQYYEKEERGRGNFPDRFSARQFPNYSSELNVNALLLGDSALYLCASGTVGQETQCFGPGTRLLVL.